A single sample gave rise to the 31 T cell receptor beta chains below, sequenced in a study of blood T cell repertoires in COVID-19. TCRdb's copy holds only in-frame clones and misses some; the assay was immunoSEQ multiplex PCR. The table lists roughly 220,000 clones, about four fifths of them singletons. The sample consisted of peripheral blood. The receptors originated from a woman aged 30 to 39 who had recovered from COVID-19.

The chain employs TRBV28 and TRBJ2-7, with 7 nucleotides matching TRBD2. The germline V gene encodes CDR1 MDHEN and CDR2 SYDVKM. This CDR3 is built from 16 residues. After removal of 5 bases from V and 5 bases from J, the junction contained 15 bases not matched to a gene. In DNA form, the CDR3 reads TGTGCCAGCAGTACCCTTGGGGCGGGAGACGCCCACGAGCAGTACTTC. Residues: CASSTLGAGDAHEQYF.

This clone was picked up a small number of times. The rearrangement links TRBV5-1 to TRBJ2-2; D is undetermined. The V end lost 6 bases, the J end lost 1 base, and 10 bases lay between the germline ends. Looked up from germline, CDR1 is SGHRS and CDR2 is YFSETQ. The CDR3 spans 14 residues. The chain's CDR3 is CASIPSLNTGELFF. The CDR3 nucleotides read TGCGCCAGCATTCCGAGCCTGAACACCGGGGAGCTGTTTTTT.

This sequence joins TRBV5-1 and TRBJ1-5; TRBD1 aligns across 10 bases. Germline V CDR1 and CDR2: SGHRS, YFSETQ. CDR3 size: 16 residues. Trimming at V came to 0 bases and at J to 3 bases, leaving 3 bases not matched to a gene. The CDR3 DNA reads TGCGCCAGCAGCTTGGGACAGGGGGCAGACAATCAGCCCCAGCATTTT. Protein product: CASSLGQGADNQPQHF.

About this clone: Within the sample, other DNA sequences also encode this same CDR3. The rearrangement joins TRBV12-3 or TRBV12-4 to TRBJ1-1; maybe TRBD1 (6 bases). The CDR3 runs 13 residues. Trimming took off 4 bases at V and 3 bases at J, with 9 bases between the two ends. The CDR3 nucleotides read TGTGCCAGCAGTTCACAGGGTGACACTGAAGCTTTCTTT. Translation: CASSSQGDTEAFF.

The genes are TRBV3-1 (or the pseudogene TRBV3-2) and TRBJ1-4; no clear D. Trimming pared 1 base from V and 8 bases from J, leaving 11 bases between. The CDR3 is 14 residues long. CDR1 is LGHDT, CDR2 YNNKEL, per germline (reference sequence). In nucleotides, the CDR3 is TGTGCCAGCAGCCAAGGGGGAGCGGGAGAAAAACTGTTTTTT. Protein sequence: CASSQGGAGEKLFF.

The chain carries TRBV29-1 and TRBJ2-7, with 9 bases that match TRBD1. CDR3 size: 12 residues. CDR1 is SQVTM and CDR2 is ANQGSEA in the germline V gene. The CDR3 protein is CTAGTGFYEQYF. CDR3 in DNA: TGCACCGCAGGGACAGGGTTTTACGAGCAGTACTTC.

V gene TRBV4-2 combines with J gene TRBJ2-3; TRBD2 matches 8 bases. J was trimmed by 4 bases and V by 0 bases; bases with no gene match: 6. Germline V gives CDR1 LGHNA, CDR2 YNFKEQ. The CDR3 runs to 16 residues. As DNA, the CDR3 is TGTGCCAGCAGCCAAGATGACACTAGCGGAGCAGATACGCAGTATTTT. It yields the protein CASSQDDTSGADTQYF.

This chain links TRBV25-1 with TRBJ1-4; 9 positions agree with TRBD1. The CDR3 has 15 residues. With V trimmed by 4 bases and J by 10 bases, 10 bases remained unmatched. Germline values: CDR1 MGHDK, CDR2 SYGVNS. The DNA of the CDR3 is TGTGCCAGCAGTGCAGAACAGGGGGCTGCTGGAAAACTGTTTTTT. It is translated as CASSAEQGAAGKLFF.

This chain uses TRBV7-9 with TRBJ2-7; TRBD1 matches 7 bases. The CDR3 has 14 amino acids. V lost 5 bases, J lost 6 bases, and 10 bases stayed unmatched. CDR1 SEHNR and CDR2 FQNEAQ come from the germline V gene (reference sequence). CDR3 loop: CASSEGTEPGEQYF. CDR3 DNA sequence: TGTGCCAGCAGCGAGGGGACAGAGCCCGGCGAGCAGTACTTC.

This clone has just one count. The J gene is TRBJ2-5, the V gene TRBV24-1, with D perhaps matching TRBD1 (6 bases). V lost 6 bases and J 5 bases, leaving 21 bases between the germline ends. Germline V gene sequence: CDR1 KGHDR, CDR2 SFDVKD. This CDR3 contains 16 residues. Written as DNA, the CDR3 is TGTGCCACCAGTCTTCCGGACGAAACAGGGCGGGAGACCCAGTACTTC. This sequence encodes CATSLPDETGRETQYF.

This chain uses TRBV19 with TRBJ1-2; 9 nucleotides agree with TRBD1. CDR3 size: 14 residues. Germline CDR1 and CDR2: LNHDA and SQIVND (reference sequence). The V gene end was trimmed by 5 bases and the J gene end by 5 bases; junction bases not matched to a gene: 6. CDR3 amino acids: CASSSYGQGYGYTF. The CDR3 bases are TGTGCCAGTAGTTCTTATGGACAGGGGTATGGCTACACCTTC.

This clone was recorded a few times. The chain joins TRBV30 to TRBJ2-7; TRBD2 matches at 8 bases. Germline V lookup: CDR1 GTSNPN, CDR2 SVGIG (reference sequence). The CDR3 extends over 14 amino acids. V shed 4 bases, J shed 7 bases, and the junction held 12 bases outside the gene matches. The CDR3: CAWTWAGGISEQYF. CDR3 DNA: TGTGCCTGGACCTGGGCGGGGGGCATTTCAGAGCAGTACTTC.

The V gene is TRBV13, the J gene TRBJ2-7, with TRBD2 matching over 9 bases. This CDR3 contains 15 residues. Germline CDR1 is PRHDT and CDR2 is FYEKMQ (reference sequence). Trimming at V came to 6 bases and at J to 3 bases, leaving 9 bases not matched to a gene. CDR3 loop: CASRAGGSGGYEQYF. Written as DNA, the CDR3 is TGTGCCAGCAGGGCAGGGGGTAGCGGGGGCTACGAGCAGTACTTC. The entire variable domain, with the rest obtained from reference TRBV13 and TRBJ2-7, is as follows: AAGVIQSPRHLIKEKRETATLKCYPIPRHDTVYWYQQGPGQDPQFLISFYEKMQSDKGSIPDRFSAQQFSDYHSELNMSSLELGDSALYFCASRAGGSGGYEQYFGPGTRLTVT.

V usage is TRBV7-9 and J usage is TRBJ2-1, with 7 bases fitting TRBD2. The V segment lost 1 base and the J segment 7 bases; nucleotides outside the gene matches: 4. The CDR3 has 14 amino acids. The germline CDR1 and CDR2 sequences are SEHNR and FQNEAQ (reference sequence). CDR3 amino acids: CASSLELAANEQFF. The CDR3 DNA reads TGTGCCAGCAGCTTAGAGCTAGCGGCTAATGAGCAGTTCTTC.

This clone was counted ten times or more. The chain links TRBV11-3 to TRBJ2-7; 7 bases fit TRBD1. J gave up 3 bases and V 4 bases, and 21 bases lay outside the gene matches. The CDR3 runs to 19 residues. Germline CDR1 is SGHNT and CDR2 is YENEEA. For the CDR3, the DNA is TGTGCCAGCAGCTCACGAGGACAGGTGAACCCAAGTTGGGACTACGAGCAGTACTTC. Translated: CASSSRGQVNPSWDYEQYF.

The chain combines TRBV12-3 or TRBV12-4 with TRBJ2-7; 8 nucleotides agree with TRBD2. V was clipped by 6 bases and J by 3 bases; unmatched bases: 4. The CDR3 sequence is 13 residues long. CDR3 nucleotide sequence: TGTGCCAGCAGGCCGGGACTAGGCTACGAGCAGTACTTC. Amino acids: CASRPGLGYEQYF.

This clone occurred a few times. The chain couples TRBV13 to TRBJ2-7; 7 bases are shared with TRBD1. V trimming: 2 bases; J trimming: 5 bases; junction bases outside the gene matches: 3. CDR1 and CDR2 (germline): PRHDT, FYEKMQ (reference sequence). The CDR3 covers 13 residues. Written as DNA, the CDR3 is TGTGCCAGCAGCTTAATAGGGGGCGACGAGCAGTACTTC. This translates into CASSLIGGDEQYF.

The chain carries TRBV19 and TRBJ1-1; 7 bases are a match to TRBD1. There are 19 residues in the CDR3. Per the germline V gene, CDR1 is LNHDA and CDR2 is SQIVND (reference sequence). This chain's CDR3 is CTSGRPGQLKIIVDTEAFF. CDR3 bases: TGTACCTCGGGACGACCGGGACAGCTTAAGATTATCGTCGACACTGAAGCTTTCTTT.

The chain is built from TRBV3-1 (or the pseudogene TRBV3-2) and TRBJ1-2; D remains ambiguous. CDR3 length equals 15 residues. V was cut by 0 bases and J by 1 base, with 9 bases left in between. The germline V gene has CDR1 LGHDT and CDR2 YNNKEL (reference sequence). The CDR3 nucleotides are TGTGCCAGCAGCCAAGATTTGGGAGTTAACTATGGCTACACCTTC. Protein product: CASSQDLGVNYGYTF.

This chain connects TRBV7-9 to TRBJ2-2, with TRBD2 as a possible D gene (6 bases). Trimming stripped 5 bases from V and 7 bases from J, with 14 bases between. Germline V gene lookup returns CDR1 SEHNR and CDR2 FQNEAQ (reference sequence). This CDR3 is 14 amino acids long. CDR3 residues: CASSPTAGIGELFF. The CDR3 coding sequence is TGTGCCAGCAGCCCTACGGCGGGGATCGGGGAGCTGTTTTTT. Filled out from reference TRBV7-9 and TRBJ2-2, the complete variable domain reads DTGVSQNPRHKITKRGQNVTFRCDPISEHNRLYWYRQTLGQGPEFLTYFQNEAQLEKSRLLSDRFSAERPKGSFSTLEIQRTEQGDSAMYLCASSPTAGIGELFFGEGSRLTVL.

This chain links TRBV10-2 with TRBJ1-1; D ambiguous. The germline CDR1 and CDR2 sequences are WSHSY and SAAADI. V lost 5 bases, J lost 0 bases, and 4 bases lay in between. CDR3 length equals 12 residues. This CDR3 is CASSYMNTEAFF. CDR3 coding DNA: TGCGCCAGCAGTTACATGAACACTGAAGCTTTCTTT.

This clone was recorded a few times. J is TRBJ1-2 and V is TRBV7-3, with a possible D match to TRBD1 (5 bases). CDR3 size: 13 residues. Trimming cost V 5 bases and J 6 bases, with 13 bases left between them. CDR1 is SGHTA and CDR2 is FQGTGA in the germline V gene. CDR3 amino acids: CASSDAQGNGYTF. The CDR3 nucleotides read TGTGCCAGCAGCGATGCGCAGGGAAATGGCTACACCTTC.

CDR3 amino acids: CASSIDSNEQFF. CDR3 sequence (DNA): TGTGCCAGCAGCATTGACTCGAATGAGCAGTTCTTC. The rearrangement uses TRBV5-4 and TRBJ2-1; D not resolved. The V and J ends lost 4 bases and 7 bases respectively, with 9 bases between them. The CDR3 is made up of 12 amino acids. The germline CDR1 and CDR2 sequences are SGHNT and YYREEE (reference sequence). Full variable domain (outside the CDR3, taken from reference TRBV5-4 and TRBJ2-1): ETGVTQSPTHLIKTRGQQVTLRCSSQSGHNTVSWYQQALGQGPQFIFQYYREEENGRGNFPPRFSGLQFPNYSSELNVNALELDDSALYLCASSIDSNEQFFGPGTRLTVL.

V usage is TRBV7-8 and J usage is TRBJ1-2; 7 bases line up with TRBD1. With V trimmed by 5 bases and J by 1 base, 7 bases remained unmatched. Germline V gene data show CDR1 as SGHVS and CDR2 as FQNEAQ. The CDR3 spans 15 residues. Here the CDR3 DNA reads TGTGCCAGCAGCCCGTTAACAGGGGTTAACTATGGCTACACCTTC. Translated: CASSPLTGVNYGYTF.

The chain uses TRBV4-2 and TRBJ1-1, with D perhaps matching TRBD1 (5 bases). Germline CDR1 and CDR2: LGHNA and YNFKEQ. The CDR3 extends over 16 amino acids. V lost 1 base, J lost 1 base, and 13 bases lay in between. The CDR3 here is CASSQALGTSNTEAFF. Here the CDR3 DNA reads TGTGCCAGCAGCCAAGCCCTAGGGACTTCGAACACTGAAGCTTTCTTT.

The rearrangement links TRBV6-5 to TRBJ2-3, with 8 nucleotides matching TRBD1. The V gene end was trimmed by 8 bases and the J gene end by 4 bases; junction bases not matched to a gene: 8. CDR3 size: 14 residues. Germline V lookup: CDR1 MNHEY, CDR2 SVGAGI. In DNA form, the CDR3 reads TGTGCCAGCGTCGCGCAGGGGGCTTCAGATACGCAGTATTTT. Residues: CASVAQGASDTQYF.

The rearrangement links TRBV3-1 (or the pseudogene TRBV3-2) to TRBJ2-3; 8 positions match TRBD2. The CDR3 has 17 amino acids. CDR1 LGHDT and CDR2 YNNKEL come from the germline V gene (reference sequence). J lost 0 bases, V lost 4 bases, and 9 bases had no gene match. In DNA form, the CDR3 reads TGTGCCAGCAGCCGCAAGGTAACTAGCGGAAGCACAGATACGCAGTATTTT. Translated: CASSRKVTSGSTDTQYF.

The CDR3 is CAYAGNGGYTF. CDR3 nucleotides: TGTGCCTATGCCGGGAATGGTGGCTACACCTTC. J is TRBJ1-2 and V is TRBV30; unclear D gene. From germline, CDR1 is GTSNPN and CDR2 SVGIG (reference sequence). Trimming pared 7 bases from V and 7 bases from J, leaving 13 bases between. CDR3 length: 11 residues. The entire variable domain, with the rest obtained from reference TRBV30 and TRBJ1-2, is as follows: SQTIHQWPATLVQPVGSPLSLECTVEGTSNPNLYWYRQAAGRGLQLLFYSVGIGQISSEVPQNLSASRPQDRQFILSSKKLLLSDSGFYLCAYAGNGGYTFGSGTRLTVV.

This clone was detected once. V and J are TRBV29-1 and TRBJ2-1; TRBD2 matches at 8 bases. This CDR3 is built from 15 residues. Germline loops: CDR1 SQVTM, CDR2 ANQGSEA. The J segment lost 5 bases and the V segment lost 7 bases, leaving 13 bases of the junction unmatched. The CDR3 region is CSAPGGRPGDNEQFF. In DNA form, the CDR3 reads TGCAGCGCCCCTGGCGGGAGGCCCGGGGACAATGAGCAGTTCTTC.

V gene TRBV29-1 combines with J gene TRBJ2-7; 8 bases agree with TRBD1. The trim removed 7 bases at V and 2 bases at J, leaving 7 bases unmatched. The CDR3 has 13 amino acids. Germline V gene data show CDR1 as SQVTM and CDR2 as ANQGSEA. The CDR3 DNA reads TGCAGCGCCCGGACAGGGAAAACCTACGAGCAGTACTTC. Translating gives CSARTGKTYEQYF.

A note on this clone: In the same sample, other DNA sequences code for this CDR3. The rearrangement uses TRBV4-1 and TRBJ2-5; TRBD2 agrees at 7 bases. Germline V lookup: CDR1 MGHRA, CDR2 YSYEKL. The CDR3 consists of 14 residues. After removal of 1 base from V and 2 bases from J, the junction contained 1 base not matched to a gene. The CDR3 region has the DNA TGCGCCAGCAGCCAAGTCGGGGGGCAAGAGACCCAGTACTTC. Protein: CASSQVGGQETQYF.